Only one count was recorded for the clone carrying this TCR beta chain. Its antigen is currently unknown. For repertoire sequencing, the TCR beta CDR3 regions were amplified from RNA transcripts. First-round RT-PCR used HTBI primers; second-round multiplex PCR followed. TCRdb reprocessed the multiplex PCR reads with MiXCR, giving one entry per CDR3 protein. The sample has around 1.1 million distinct CDR3 sequences, about two fifths seen once. These data belong to a study of Graves' ophthalmopathy and Graves' hyperthyroidism. Looking at the study overall: No progression to ophthalmopathy over 18 months defined stable hyperthyroidism. Study-level points and caveats: The model flagged ophthalmopathy progression at 55% to 71% sensitivity and nearly 75% specificity. A model of 13 signatures distinguished ophthalmopathy from stable hyperthyroidism at 85% to 90% sensitivity and 81.08% specificity.

Researchers turned away patients with other autoimmune diseases, uncontrolled infections, pregnancy or lactation. CDR1 and CDR2 from the germline V gene are SEHNR and FQNEAQ (reference sequence). The CDR3 spans 17 residues. V shed 6 bases and J 2 bases; nucleotides not matched to a gene: 7. Material: peripheral blood or thyroid tissue (not recorded which). This sequence was found in an adult man with Graves' hyperthyroidism. The chain recombines TRBV7-9 with TRBJ2-6; 10 bases are a match to TRBD2. The CDR3 loop reads CASRAAGGPPGANVLTF. CDR3 coding DNA: TGTGCCAGCAGAGCAGCGGGGGGGCCCCCTGGGGCCAACGTCCTGACTTTC.